This T cell receptor (beta chain) was sequenced during a study of cytomegalovirus exposure and HLA in healthy donors. Study-wide results and caveats: A reported reduction in N-insertions relative to the roughly 640-donor mean was seen in an Asian-associated ancestry cluster in a later analysis.

PCR involved 60 Vbeta and 13 Jbeta primers. Measured with immunoSEQ multiplex PCR; TCRdb has only the in-frame clones, and not every one. Found here are 130,000 or so clones, around 78% of them singletons; the top ten hold 6.3%. This CDR3 comprises 12 residues. With 7 bases removed from V and 3 bases from J, the gap between germline ends came to 7 bases. In germline, CDR1 is MDHEN, CDR2 SYDVKM. To note about this clone: What it binds is unknown.

Sequences were obtained from PBMCs. This sequence joins TRBV28 and TRBJ1-5; no clear D gene. This receptor was obtained from a woman aged 40 to 50 in good health and CMV-seronegative. The CDR3 loop reads CASIENNQPQHF. The DNA of the CDR3 is TGTGCCAGCATCGAGAACAATCAGCCCCAGCATTTT.